The 7 T cell receptor beta chains given below trace back to one sample, sequenced in a study of CD8+ T cells in alopecia areata. RNA, once extracted, was reverse transcribed into cDNA for use as the sequencing template. Sequencing used immunoSEQ multiplex PCR; TCRdb keeps in-frame clones, though not all of them. This table holds fewer than 80,000 clones, approximately 64% found once. The material sequenced was CD8+ T cells sorted from blood, taken at week 0. Receptors originate from a human donor with alopecia areata.

The rearrangement links TRBV2 to TRBJ2-7; perhaps TRBD1 as D (6 bases). The CDR3 is made up of 14 amino acids. V gave up 8 bases and J gave up 2 bases, with 16 bases separating them. Germline CDR1 is SNHLY and CDR2 is FYNNEI. CDR3 DNA sequence: TGTGCCAGCCGTGGGTCCAGGGGCGCCTACGAGCAGTACTTC. It encodes CASRGSRGAYEQYF.

V is TRBV2 and J is TRBJ2-5, with D possibly being TRBD2 (6 bases). Trimming pared 0 bases from V and 5 bases from J, leaving 19 bases between. Germline CDR1 SNHLY, CDR2 FYNNEI. This CDR3 has 17 amino acids. The CDR3 protein is CASSEAGGLTIKETQYF. CDR3 nucleotides: TGTGCCAGCAGTGAAGCGGGAGGACTGACAATTAAGGAGACCCAGTACTTC.

This chain connects TRBV6-5 to TRBJ1-5, with D possibly TRBD1 on 6 matching bases. From germline, CDR1 is MNHEY and CDR2 SVGAGI. This CDR3 is 14 amino acids long. Trimming shortened V by 6 bases and J by 1 base, and 10 bases separated the two germline ends. CDR3 protein: CASRLTGSNQPQHF. The CDR3 DNA sequence: TGTGCCAGCAGGCTAACAGGGAGCAATCAGCCCCAGCATTTT.

The chain combines TRBV7-9 with TRBJ2-5, with D hard to call. CDR3 size: 14 residues. The germline CDR1 and CDR2 sequences are SEHNR and FQNEAQ (reference sequence). The V and J ends lost 0 bases and 1 base respectively, with 6 bases between them. CDR3 DNA: TGTGCCAGCAGCTTAGCGTCAAGCCAAGAGACCCAGTACTTC. As protein: CASSLASSQETQYF.

This rearrangement joins TRBV14 to TRBJ1-1; maybe TRBD1 (5 bases). V lost 0 bases and J lost 6, with 8 bases in between. This CDR3 spans 13 amino acids. Germline lookup yields CDR1 SGHDN and CDR2 FVKESK. The CDR3 is CASSQEWGSEAFF. The DNA of the CDR3 is TGTGCCAGCAGCCAAGAGTGGGGCTCTGAAGCTTTCTTT.

This clone was found a few times. V is TRBV10-3 and J is TRBJ2-2; 13 bases align to TRBD2. The CDR3 has 14 amino acids. The V gene's germline CDR1 is ENHRY and CDR2 SYGVKD. The ends lost 10 bases at V and 3 bases at J; junction bases unmatched: 2. The CDR3 spells CASGTSGDTGELFF. Here the CDR3 DNA reads TGTGCCAGCGGGACTAGCGGGGACACCGGGGAGCTGTTTTTT.

This clone was recorded a few times. The rearrangement links TRBV9 to TRBJ2-7; the D is unclear. This CDR3 is 14 amino acids long. CDR1 and CDR2 (germline): SGDLS, YYNGEE. V shed 0 bases and J shed 2 bases, with 9 bases lying between them. CDR3 in DNA: TGTGCCAGCAGCGTAGCCGCCACAGCCTACGAGCAGTACTTC. Translated, it gives CASSVAATAYEQYF.